The T cell receptor beta chain under discussion was sequenced for a study of shared clonotypes between healthy human individuals. Study-wide points: Naive CD4 clonotypes overlapped across a few donors at around 4.8%. Estimated richness was generally greater in naive than memory subsets. Clonotypes shared by all four sorted-subset donors had higher generation probabilities than non-shared clonotypes.

Naive-designated CD8 cells lacked CD45RO, were positively enriched for CCR7, and omitted terminally differentiated effector memory CD45RA+ cells. Authors' processing steps: Filtering differed, since immunoSEQ gave only junction sequences and no quality scores. The table came from immunoSEQ multiplex PCR; TCRdb's copy has only in-frame clones and leaves some out. Clonal size and the V and J genes are those of that table, whereas D and trimming came from the DNA. The sample carries about 1,900,000 clones, approximately 94% recorded once. Germline lookup yields CDR1 SGHRS and CDR2 YFSETQ. The CDR3 loop spans 13 amino acids. Trimming took off 3 bases at V and 4 bases at J, with 11 bases between the two ends. On this clone itself: Its target is unknown.

The TCR originated in a man aged 18 to 30 in good health. Material: naive CD8+ T cells sorted from blood. The V and J genes are TRBV5-1 and TRBJ2-7, with D possibly called TRBD1 or TRBD2 (5 bases each). CDR3 in amino acids: CASSSRGGYEQYF. The DNA of the CDR3 is TGCGCCAGCAGCTCGAGGGGTGGTTACGAGCAGTACTTC.